This T cell receptor beta chain emerged from a study of shared clonotypes between healthy human individuals. The CDR3 consists of 13 residues. V shed 6 bases and J shed 0 bases, with 7 bases lying between them. Germline-derived CDR1 and CDR2 are KGHSH and LQKENI. The assay was immunoSEQ multiplex PCR, and TCRdb's table has in-frame clones only and misses some. The sample records some 2,400,000 clones, approximately 94% being singletons. About this clone: Other DNA sequences in the same sample also yield this CDR3.

Sequencing was done on a sample of naive CD4+ T cells sorted from blood. Subset meaning: CD45RA+ positively selected. The source is a man aged 18 to 29 in good health. The V call is TRBV18, the J call TRBJ2-3; D is undetermined. In DNA, the CDR3 is TGTGCCAGCTCCCCCCCGAGCACAGATACGCAGTATTTT. Encoded protein: CASSPPSTDTQYF. The whole variable domain, filled in from reference TRBV18 and TRBJ2-3, reads NAGVMQNPRHLVRRRGQEARLRCSPMKGHSHVYWYRQLPEEGLKFMVYLQKENIIDESGMPKERFSAEFPKEGPSILRIQQVVRGDSAAYFCASSPPSTDTQYFGPGTRLTVL.